These 7 T cell receptor beta chains were all obtained from the same sample, sequenced in a study of T cell repertoires in cytomegalovirus infection. These receptors' antigens are unknown. TCRdb fed the reads into MiXCR, producing one record per CDR3 protein. The sample yields fewer than 900,000 distinct CDR3 sequences, almost 30% seen once. Sequences were derived from cultured CD8+ T cells from PBMCs, sampled from culture after CMV antigen stimulation. All receptors come from a human donor in good health (CMV status not recorded). Some clones in this sample may be carry-over from other donors' samples.

In its sample, this clonotype was seen a few times. This rearrangement joins TRBV27 to TRBJ2-1; 9 nucleotides line up with TRBD1. The CDR3 sequence is 15 residues long. The V and J ends lost 1 base and 8 bases, in that order; junction bases with no gene match: 6. Germline V CDR1 and CDR2: MNHEY, SMNVEV (reference sequence). The CDR3 loop reads CASSLLGTGIYEQFF. The CDR3 DNA reads TGTGCCAGCAGTTTATTAGGGACAGGGATTTATGAGCAGTTCTTC.

This clonotype was counted only a few times. The chain employs TRBV7-4 and TRBJ2-1; the D gene is possibly TRBD1 (6 bases). The CDR3 extends over 14 amino acids. V was shortened by 3 bases and J by 2 bases, with 8 bases between the two germline ends. Germline CDR1 and CDR2: SGHVT and SQSDAQ. Here the CDR3 reads CASSLTGTYNEQFF. The CDR3 DNA follows: TGTGCCAGCAGCTTGACAGGAACCTACAATGAGCAGTTCTTC.

CDR3: CASYDRGRDTEAFF. The CDR3 bases are TGTGCCAGTTACGACAGGGGCAGAGACACTGAAGCTTTCTTT. The chain combines TRBV19 with TRBJ1-1; TRBD1 agrees at 8 bases. The CDR3 runs to 14 residues. Trimming took 8 bases from V and 3 from J; bases not matched to a gene: 8. CDR1 is LNHDA and CDR2 is SQIVND in the germline V gene (reference sequence). Full variable domain (outside the CDR3, taken from reference TRBV19 and TRBJ1-1): DGGITQSPKYLFRKEGQNVTLSCEQNLNHDAMYWYRQDPGQGLRLIYYSQIVNDFQKGDIAEGYSVSREKKESFPLTVTSAQKNPTAFYLCASYDRGRDTEAFFGQGTRLTVV.

The chain joins TRBV2 to TRBJ1-2; the D is unclear. CDR1 and CDR2 from the germline V gene are SNHLY and FYNNEI. The CDR3 totals 13 residues. CDR3 amino acids: CAQQGRQAYGYTF. The CDR3 DNA sequence: TGTGCTCAGCAAGGTCGGCAGGCCTATGGCTACACCTTC. The whole variable domain, remainder taken from reference TRBV2 and TRBJ1-2, is EPEVTQTPSHQVTQMGQEVILRCVPISNHLYFYWYRQILGQKVEFLVSFYNNEISEKSEIFDDQFSVERPDGSNFTLKIRSTKLEDSAMYFCAQQGRQAYGYTFGSGTRLTVV.

The rearrangement links TRBV20-1 to TRBJ1-6; the D is unclear. V dropped 5 bases and J dropped 11 bases, with 10 bases sitting between them. The V gene's germline CDR1 is DFQATT and CDR2 SNEGSKA (reference sequence). The CDR3 is made up of 11 amino acids. CDR3 region: CSALDMTPLHF. DNA of the CDR3: TGCAGTGCTTTGGATATGACACCCCTCCACTTT.

This clonotype was counted only a few times. The CDR3, as DNA: TGCGCCAGCAGCCACACTGCGAGGGGGAACTACAATGAGCAGTTCTTC. This sequence encodes CASSHTARGNYNEQFF. The chain links TRBV4-1 to TRBJ2-1; tentatively, D is TRBD1 (6 bases). V lost 3 bases and J lost 3, with 15 bases in between. CDR3 size: 16 residues. Germline lookup yields CDR1 MGHRA and CDR2 YSYEKL.

This clonotype was counted a few times. V usage is TRBV6-5 and J usage is TRBJ2-1, with 11 bases that match TRBD2. The germline CDR1 and CDR2 sequences are MNHEY and SVGAGI. This CDR3 comprises 16 residues. With 2 bases clipped from V and 5 bases from J, the junction kept 5 bases outside the gene matches. The CDR3 loop reads CASSYVAGGLNNEQFF. The CDR3 coding sequence is TGTGCCAGCAGTTACGTAGCGGGGGGGTTAAACAATGAGCAGTTCTTC.